Listed below are T cell receptor beta chains from one sample, sequenced in a study of molecular identifiers for immune sequencing clone quantification. TCRdb reprocessed the PCR reads with MiXCR, giving one entry per CDR3 protein. The table has around 65,000 distinct CDR3 sequences, around a sixth seen once; the top ten hold roughly 1.5%. The source material was naive CD8+ T cells from blood, with Jurkat cell RNA spiked in. Receptors were obtained from a human donor in good health. Some libraries in this study had Jurkat cell RNA spiked in. CDR3s include the opening cysteine and the closing phenylalanine or tryptophan. The D gene is left open where the match is weak. Expanded clones get a size class; other rows say once, few or many, or leave the size out.

d_gene: NA; abundance: many; j_gene: TRBJ2-5; v_gene: TRBV6-5; CDR3aa: CASSYSMRDRQETQYF; CDR3nt: TGTGCCAGCAGTTACTCGATGCGGGACAGACAAGAGACCCAGTACTTC
d_gene: NA; abundance: many; j_gene: TRBJ2-5; v_gene: TRBV27; CDR3aa: CASSPQGATQYF; CDR3nt: TGTGCCAGCAGCCCCCAAGGGGCGACCCAGTACTTC
d_gene: NA; abundance: NA; j_gene: TRBJ2-5; v_gene: TRBV13; CDR3aa: CASSLVRNQETQYF; CDR3nt: TGTGCCAGCAGCTTAGTGCGAAACCAAGAGACCCAGTACTTC
d_gene: NA; abundance: many; j_gene: TRBJ2-1; v_gene: TRBV10-1; CDR3aa: CASSDGGIYNEQFF; CDR3nt: TGCGCCAGCAGTGATGGCGGGATCTACAATGAGCAGTTCTTC
d_gene: TRBD2; abundance: NA; j_gene: TRBJ2-2; v_gene: TRBV3-1; CDR3aa: CASSSLTGVAGVAYGGELFF; CDR3nt: TGTGCCAGCAGCTCGTTGACGGGTGTCGCGGGAGTCGCGTACGGCGGGGAGCTGTTTTTT
d_gene: TRBD2; abundance: many; j_gene: TRBJ2-7; v_gene: TRBV20-1; CDR3aa: CSARPMTSDYEQYF; CDR3nt: TGCAGTGCTCGCCCTATGACTAGCGACTACGAGCAGTACTTC
d_gene: NA; abundance: few; j_gene: TRBJ2-2; v_gene: TRBV7-8; CDR3aa: CATRGSSTGELFF; CDR3nt: TGTGCCACCCGGGGTTCGAGCACCGGGGAGCTGTTTTTT
d_gene: TRBD2; abundance: many; j_gene: TRBJ2-7; v_gene: TRBV27; CDR3aa: CASSLSGLAGVYEQYF; CDR3nt: TGTGCCAGCAGTTTATCCGGACTAGCGGGAGTGTACGAGCAGTACTTC
d_gene: TRBD2; abundance: many; j_gene: TRBJ2-4; v_gene: TRBV25-1; CDR3aa: CARLEREAPAKNIQYF; CDR3nt: TGTGCCAGACTGGAGCGGGAGGCCCCAGCCAAAAACATTCAGTACTTC
d_gene: NA; abundance: many; j_gene: TRBJ2-5; v_gene: TRBV6-1; CDR3aa: CASSFSVLPRRNGTQYF; CDR3nt: TGTGCCAGCTCATTCAGTGTACTCCCCCGCCGCAATGGGACCCAGTACTTC
d_gene: NA; abundance: many; j_gene: TRBJ2-1; v_gene: TRBV11-2; CDR3aa: CASSLEDSSYNEQFF; CDR3nt: TGTGCCAGCAGCTTGGAGGATAGCTCCTACAATGAGCAGTTCTTC
d_gene: TRBD1; abundance: many; j_gene: TRBJ2-7; v_gene: TRBV6-5; CDR3aa: CASRPRTGLLEQYF; CDR3nt: TGTGCCAGCAGACCCAGGACAGGGCTGCTGGAGCAGTACTTC
d_gene: NA; abundance: many; j_gene: TRBJ2-7; v_gene: TRBV10-3; CDR3aa: CAISGPSLGYEQYF; CDR3nt: TGTGCCATCAGTGGCCCTAGCTTAGGCTACGAGCAGTACTTC
d_gene: NA; abundance: many; j_gene: TRBJ2-3; v_gene: TRBV11-2; CDR3aa: CASSLFGEDTQYF; CDR3nt: TGTGCCAGCAGCTTATTTGGTGAAGATACGCAGTATTTT
d_gene: NA; abundance: many; j_gene: TRBJ2-3; v_gene: TRBV5-1; CDR3aa: CASNVGPQTSTDTQYF; CDR3nt: TGCGCCAGCAACGTCGGTCCCCAAACTAGCACAGATACGCAGTATTTT
d_gene: TRBD2; abundance: NA; j_gene: TRBJ2-1; v_gene: TRBV5-1; CDR3aa: CASSLAGLADNEQFF; CDR3nt: TGCGCCAGCAGCTTGGCCGGACTAGCGGACAATGAGCAGTTCTTC
d_gene: NA; abundance: many; j_gene: TRBJ2-7; v_gene: TRBV6-4; CDR3aa: CASSEFGGPSYEQYF; CDR3nt: TGTGCCAGCAGTGAATTTGGCGGGCCCTCCTACGAGCAGTACTTC
d_gene: NA; abundance: many; j_gene: TRBJ2-7; v_gene: TRBV4-1; CDR3aa: CASSQDYNEVSGVYEQYF; CDR3nt: TGCGCCAGCAGCCAAGATTATAACGAGGTTTCCGGAGTCTACGAGCAGTACTTC
d_gene: NA; abundance: medium-sized; j_gene: TRBJ2-3; v_gene: TRBV6-5; CDR3aa: CASSYSQASDYTDTQYF; CDR3nt: TGTGCCAGCAGTTACTCTCAGGCTAGCGATTACACAGATACGCAGTATTTT
d_gene: TRBD2; abundance: many; j_gene: TRBJ2-6; v_gene: TRBV13; CDR3aa: CASSLLAGLAGANVLTF; CDR3nt: TGTGCCAGCAGCTTACTAGCGGGACTAGCTGGGGCCAACGTCCTGACTTTC
d_gene: NA; abundance: many; j_gene: TRBJ2-3; v_gene: TRBV7-9; CDR3aa: CASSWDSATDTQYF; CDR3nt: TGTGCCAGCAGCTGGGACTCCGCCACAGATACGCAGTATTTT
d_gene: NA; abundance: NA; j_gene: TRBJ2-2; v_gene: TRBV27; CDR3aa: CASSLPTLGSGELFF; CDR3nt: TGTGCCAGCAGTTTACCAACCCTTGGGTCGGGGGAGCTGTTTTTT
d_gene: NA; abundance: few; j_gene: TRBJ2-3; v_gene: TRBV5-3; CDR3aa: CASSLRAGTDTQYF; CDR3nt: TGTGCCAGCAGCTTGAGGGCGGGAACAGATACGCAGTATTTT
d_gene: TRBD2; abundance: many; j_gene: TRBJ2-6; v_gene: TRBV30; CDR3aa: CAWTRLAGVAGANVLTF; CDR3nt: TGTGCCTGGACACGACTAGCGGGAGTGGCTGGGGCCAACGTCCTGACTTTC
d_gene: NA; abundance: NA; j_gene: TRBJ2-3; v_gene: TRBV6-5; CDR3aa: CASSSPRGSTPDTQYF; CDR3nt: TGTGCCAGCAGTTCACCCCGGGGCTCCACCCCAGATACGCAGTATTTT
d_gene: NA; abundance: many; j_gene: TRBJ2-5; v_gene: TRBV12-3/TRBV12-4; CDR3aa: CASTETNQETQYF; CDR3nt: TGTGCCAGCACCGAGACTAACCAAGAGACCCAGTACTTC
d_gene: NA; abundance: many; j_gene: TRBJ1-2; v_gene: TRBV11-2; CDR3aa: CASSGAGANYGYTF; CDR3nt: TGTGCCAGCAGCGGGGCCGGAGCTAACTATGGCTACACCTTC
d_gene: NA; abundance: many; j_gene: TRBJ2-1; v_gene: TRBV7-9; CDR3aa: CASSPKGLVSLNEQFF; CDR3nt: TGTGCCAGCAGCCCGAAGGGTTTAGTTTCTCTGAATGAGCAGTTCTTC
d_gene: NA; abundance: many; j_gene: TRBJ1-1; v_gene: TRBV19; CDR3aa: CASSMLGANTEAFF; CDR3nt: TGTGCCAGTAGTATGCTTGGGGCGAACACTGAAGCTTTCTTT
d_gene: NA; abundance: many; j_gene: TRBJ1-1; v_gene: TRBV4-2; CDR3aa: CASSQERGKNTEAFF; CDR3nt: TGTGCCAGCAGCCAAGAAAGGGGGAAGAACACTGAAGCTTTCTTT
d_gene: NA; abundance: few; j_gene: TRBJ1-2; v_gene: TRBV28; CDR3aa: CASSSIRLGSTTNYGYTF; CDR3nt: TGTGCCAGCAGTAGTATCAGATTAGGCTCGACAACTAACTATGGCTACACCTTC
d_gene: NA; abundance: many; j_gene: TRBJ1-1; v_gene: TRBV6-5; CDR3aa: CASSKLDSNTEAFF; CDR3nt: TGTGCCAGCAGTAAACTTGACAGTAACACTGAAGCTTTCTTT
d_gene: TRBD1; abundance: many; j_gene: TRBJ2-7; v_gene: TRBV24-1; CDR3aa: CATSDPLAGGEQYF; CDR3nt: TGTGCCACCAGTGACCCCCTGGCAGGGGGCGAGCAGTACTTC
d_gene: NA; abundance: many; j_gene: TRBJ2-7; v_gene: TRBV2; CDR3aa: CASSEVRSYEQYF; CDR3nt: TGTGCCAGCAGTGAGGTCCGGTCCTACGAGCAGTACTTC
d_gene: TRBD2; abundance: NA; j_gene: TRBJ2-3; v_gene: TRBV5-4; CDR3aa: CASRGLAGGPDTQYF; CDR3nt: TGTGCCAGCAGGGGACTAGCGGGAGGGCCTGATACGCAGTATTTT
d_gene: NA; abundance: NA; j_gene: TRBJ2-3; v_gene: TRBV12-5; CDR3aa: CASGPGGTDTQYF; CDR3nt: TGTGCTAGTGGTCCCGGGGGCACAGATACGCAGTATTTT
d_gene: NA; abundance: once; j_gene: TRBJ2-7; v_gene: TRBV5-1; CDR3aa: CASILGTLNSYEQYF; CDR3nt: TGCGCCAGCATCCTCGGTACATTGAACTCCTACGAGCAGTACTTC
d_gene: TRBD2; abundance: NA; j_gene: TRBJ2-1; v_gene: TRBV27; CDR3aa: CASSSRLAGVSAAYNEQFF; CDR3nt: TGTGCCAGCAGTTCCCGACTAGCGGGAGTATCAGCGGCCTACAATGAGCAGTTCTTC
d_gene: NA; abundance: few; j_gene: TRBJ1-6; v_gene: TRBV27; CDR3aa: CASSLGGEVSPLHF; CDR3nt: TGTGCCAGCAGTTTAGGAGGGGAGGTCTCACCCCTCCACTTT
d_gene: NA; abundance: NA; j_gene: TRBJ2-1; v_gene: TRBV27; CDR3aa: CASSLEAGAYNEQFF; CDR3nt: TGTGCCAGCAGTTTAGAGGCAGGGGCCTACAATGAGCAGTTCTTC
d_gene: TRBD2; abundance: many; j_gene: TRBJ2-3; v_gene: TRBV2; CDR3aa: CASSESGRATDTQYF; CDR3nt: TGTGCCAGCAGTGAAAGTGGGAGGGCCACAGATACGCAGTATTTT
d_gene: NA; abundance: many; j_gene: TRBJ2-7; v_gene: TRBV10-3; CDR3aa: CAIRGSDYEQYF; CDR3nt: TGTGCCATCAGGGGTAGTGACTACGAGCAGTACTTC
d_gene: TRBD2; abundance: many; j_gene: TRBJ2-3; v_gene: TRBV27; CDR3aa: CASSLARETDTQYF; CDR3nt: TGTGCCAGCAGTTTGGCGCGGGAGACAGATACGCAGTATTTT
d_gene: TRBD1; abundance: few; j_gene: TRBJ1-2; v_gene: TRBV5-6; CDR3aa: CASSLGGQSRYGYTF; CDR3nt: TGTGCCAGCAGCTTGGGGGGACAGTCCCGCTATGGCTACACCTTC
d_gene: NA; abundance: many; j_gene: TRBJ2-7; v_gene: TRBV2; CDR3aa: CASSEGRGVKSYEQYF; CDR3nt: TGTGCCAGCAGTGAGGGGAGGGGGGTAAAGTCCTACGAGCAGTACTTC
d_gene: TRBD2; abundance: many; j_gene: TRBJ2-1; v_gene: TRBV30; CDR3aa: CAWEGGSGSIFEQFF; CDR3nt: TGTGCCTGGGAAGGAGGTAGCGGGAGTATTTTTGAGCAGTTCTTC
d_gene: TRBD1; abundance: many; j_gene: TRBJ1-4; v_gene: TRBV5-6; CDR3aa: CASSNGQANEKLFF; CDR3nt: TGTGCCAGCAGCAACGGACAGGCTAATGAAAAACTGTTTTTT
d_gene: TRBD2; abundance: NA; j_gene: TRBJ2-2; v_gene: TRBV19; CDR3aa: CASSGTSGSITGELFF; CDR3nt: TGTGCCAGTAGCGGGACTAGCGGGAGCATTACCGGGGAGCTGTTTTTT
d_gene: TRBD2; abundance: many; j_gene: TRBJ2-3; v_gene: TRBV4-1; CDR3aa: CASSPPGLAFTDTQYF; CDR3nt: TGCGCCAGCAGCCCACCGGGACTAGCCTTCACAGATACGCAGTATTTT
d_gene: NA; abundance: many; j_gene: TRBJ2-2; v_gene: TRBV20-1; CDR3aa: CSAPWGTGELFF; CDR3nt: TGCAGTGCTCCTTGGGGGACCGGGGAGCTGTTTTTT